This record covers a single TCR beta chain. It has no known antigen specificity. No much larger clone exists at a distance of one base, and base qualities are not known. What this sample's time point label stands for: baseline before first vaccination. Vaccinee samples were obtained from the UK trials COV001 and COV002, which included a single-blind randomized controlled phase 2/3 trial of AZD1222 (ChAdOx1 nCoV-19) in healthy adults. For TCRbeta chain sequencing, PBMC samples from trial participants were taken at day 0 and at day 28 after the second dose. The data were obtained in a study of T cell responses to AZD1222 COVID-19 vaccine (dated by TCRdb to about 2021). Regarding the complete study: AZD1222 recipients given second doses at about 4 weeks or at about 12 weeks were pooled, since spike-specific TCR depth and breadth were not found to differ between the two schedules. A total of just over 230 trial participants underwent TCR sequencing, of whom about 210 had received two doses of AZD1222 and about 25 had received two doses of the MenACWY control vaccine. Enrollment into the trials was organized by age into subgroups of 18-55, 56-69 and 70-plus years, and those subgroups contained about 160, 30 and 59 TCR-sequenced participants, respectively.

The full study reports these points: After two AZD1222 doses, both the breadth and the depth of spike-specific TCRs were significantly higher than at day 0 and than in MenACWY recipients. Only 5 to 7 AZD1222 recipients were SARS-CoV-2 seropositive at baseline, limiting conclusions about previously exposed vaccinees. Reportedly, almost half of the unique spike-specific TCRs recognized epitopes lying outside the regions that are mutated in the B.1.351 and B.1.1.7 variants. The 56-69-year group was small, and its depth increase did not reach significance, likely because of low power. The whole spike protein was spanned by vaccine-associated CD4 TCRs, and dominant responses were seen in regions 160-218 and 743-854. Participants were mostly white British, with more females than males. The authors suggested clonal diversity may have been underestimated. No day 14 peak-response samples were available, so repertoires were characterized only after the peak T cell response.

Including the terminal cysteine and phenylalanine, the CDR3 comprises 12 residues. Only the CDR3 portion is preserved as DNA: 36 bases, with reading frame beginning at the first base. The V and J ends are trimmed by 2 bases and 8 bases, leaving 9 bases between them. The CDR3 regions of human TCRbeta chains were subjected to immunosequencing. For the original study's pipeline: TCRs in the repertoires were matched against a reference library of SARS-CoV-2-specific TCRs that had been generated with the MIRA antigen-specificity platform. Breadth meant the fraction of unique TCRs that were SARS-CoV-2-associated, whereas depth meant the fraction of total T cells that were SARS-CoV-2-associated. Each spike-specific TCR was assigned to its reactive spike region and to a CD4 or CD8 class using the MIRA data. Log10-transformed breadth and depth values were compared by one-way ANOVA with Sidak's multiple comparisons tests. TCRdb took this table from immuneACCESS and kept in-frame rearrangements with V and J called. Such tables lack part of the clones; where checked against another copy, unresolved V genes explain under half of the gap, and the rest is unexplained. V and J calls plus clone size are reproduced from that table; the DNA served to infer D and trimming. For this sample the table gives around 190,000 clones, of which 80% to 90% were detected only once. The ten top clones hold approximately 0.5% of the sample.

Recombination linked TRBV12-3 or TRBV12-4 to TRBJ1-2, with an unclear D gene assignment. Sequencing was performed on peripheral blood, taken on day 0 of AZD1222 vaccination. The source is an adult in good health. CDR3 loop: CASSLNYMGYTF. DNA sequence: TGTGCCAGCAGTTTAAACTACATGGGCTACACCTTC.